The table lists the clone carrying this TCR beta chain with many counts. This entry is derived from a study of T cells in Graves' hyperthyroidism and ophthalmopathy. Whole-study context: Specimen type is peripheral blood, collected at initial diagnosis prior to any treatment.

The study left out patients who had uncontrolled infection, other autoimmune disease, pregnancy or lactation. Researchers took RNA transcripts and amplified the TCR beta CDR3 regions from them. The HTBI primer set served for first-round RT-PCR of the TCR CDR3. One entry per CDR3 protein results from TCRdb running MiXCR on the multiplex PCR reads. Altogether around 520,000 distinct CDR3 sequences are present, about 15% being singletons, with the ten largest covering roughly 14%. The sequence came from a woman between 40 and 50 years old with Graves' hyperthyroidism. The material sequenced was blood.

CDR3 DNA sequence: TGCGCCAGCAGCTTGGAACAGGTTGGGGATGAAGCTTTCTTT. This encodes CASSLEQVGDEAFF. The chain uses TRBV5-1 and TRBJ1-1; TRBD1 might be the D (5 bases). The germline CDR1 and CDR2 sequences are SGHRS and YFSETQ. The CDR3 contains 14 residues. Trimming left V 0 bases short and J 7 bases short, with 13 bases between.